One sample yielded the 8 T cell receptor beta chains listed below, sequenced in a study of T cell responses to AZD1222 COVID-19 vaccine. Assay: immunoSEQ multiplex PCR; the TCRdb copy retains only in-frame clones and omits some. The sample yields some 98,000 clones, 88% seen once. This sample comprised peripheral blood, obtained 28 days after the second AZD1222 dose. Receptor source: an adult who received the AZD1222 COVID-19 vaccine.

The gene calls are TRBV5-1 and TRBJ2-7; no clear D. This CDR3 region has 12 residues. The ends were cut back, 0 bases at V and 2 bases at J, with 3 bases in the middle. Germline V gene data show CDR1 as SGHRS and CDR2 as YFSETQ. CDR3 DNA: TGCGCCAGCAGCTTGGTGGCCTACGAGCAGTACTTC. It translates to CASSLVAYEQYF.

This chain joins TRBV7-2 and TRBJ2-3; D is uncertain. V was trimmed by 2 bases and J by 0 bases, leaving 9 bases between them. The CDR3 runs to 15 residues. Germline values: CDR1 SGHTA, CDR2 FQGNSA. CDR3 in amino acids: CASSLLGLSTDTQYF. DNA for the CDR3: TGTGCCAGCAGCTTATTAGGTTTAAGCACAGATACGCAGTATTTT.

The chain has TRBV7-8 and TRBJ2-4; possibly TRBD1 for D (5 bases). This CDR3 comprises 14 residues. CDR1 SGHVS and CDR2 FQNEAQ come from the germline V gene. V was trimmed by 0 bases and J by 8 bases, leaving 11 bases between them. CDR3 sequence: CASSLAARVYIQYF. In nucleotides, the CDR3 is TGTGCCAGCAGCTTAGCGGCCAGGGTATACATTCAGTACTTC.

Only one count was recorded for this clone. The genes are TRBV30 and TRBJ2-7; 9 bases align to TRBD2. This CDR3 comprises 14 residues. V dropped 5 bases and J dropped 4; count of bases not matched to a gene: 9. Germline CDR1 is GTSNPN and CDR2 is SVGIG (reference sequence). The CDR3 nucleotides read TGTGCCTGGGCTCTAGCGGGATCCAGATACGAGCAGTACTTC. Protein product: CAWALAGSRYEQYF.

V usage is TRBV9 and J usage is TRBJ2-7; 15 bases map to TRBD2. The V gene end was trimmed by 4 bases and the J gene end by 2 bases; junction bases not matched to a gene: 4. The CDR3 contains 16 residues. Looked up from germline, CDR1 is SGDLS and CDR2 is YYNGEE. In DNA, the CDR3 is TGTGCCAGCAGCTTGGGACTAGCGGGAGGTACCTACGAGCAGTACTTC. Translation: CASSLGLAGGTYEQYF. Based on the CDR3 plus reference TRBV9 and TRBJ2-7, the full variable domain is DSGVTQTPKHLITATGQRVTLRCSPRSGDLSVYWYQQSLDQGLQFLIQYYNGEERAKGNILERFSAQQFPDLHSELNLSSLELGDSALYFCASSLGLAGGTYEQYFGPGTRLTVT.

V and J are TRBV10-3 and TRBJ2-2; 8 positions agree with TRBD2. The junction had 7 bases not matched to a gene; V was cut back by 6 bases and J by 7 bases. CDR1 ENHRY and CDR2 SYGVKD come from the germline V gene. This CDR3 contains 14 residues. CDR3 sequence: CAISRGGTGGELFF. CDR3 nucleotide sequence: TGTGCCATCAGCCGGGGGGGGACTGGCGGGGAGCTGTTTTTT.

The rearrangement links TRBV28 to TRBJ2-3, with 11 bases identical to TRBD1. Germline trimming cut 6 bases from V and 4 bases from J; bases unmatched to any gene: 21. CDR1 MDHEN and CDR2 SYDVKM come from the germline V gene. The length of the CDR3 is 20 residues. CDR3 protein: CASSENRDRGLTVGADTQYF. The CDR3 DNA follows: TGTGCCAGCAGCGAGAACCGGGACAGGGGGTTAACTGTTGGTGCAGATACGCAGTATTTT.

This chain links TRBV5-1 with TRBJ2-1; 11 bases fit TRBD1. V gave up 6 bases and J gave up 7 bases; unmatched junction bases: 12. Germline V gene sequence: CDR1 SGHRS, CDR2 YFSETQ. This CDR3 is built from 16 residues. For the CDR3, the DNA is TGCGCCAGCACCTTAAGAGCGGGACAGGGGGTGAATGAGCAGTTCTTC. Encoded protein: CASTLRAGQGVNEQFF.